This T cell receptor (beta chain) came from a study of CD8 T cells in cerebrospinal fluid in Alzheimer's disease. Across the study: Clonal expansion of CSF T cells was measured with plate-based and droplet-based single-cell sequencing. Findings and caveats of the study: Expanded clones of at least 3% were commoner in Alzheimer's patients than healthy subjects.

On this clonotype itself: Its antigen is undetermined.

Confirmation of patient neurodegeneration relied on biomarkers such as neurofilament, amyloid-beta and tau. TCRdb re-called the 10x single-cell sequencing reads; every CDR3 protein appears as one record, without DNA. The repertoire table contains over 1,100 distinct CDR3 sequences. The specimen was cerebrospinal fluid. This clonotype was sampled from a human donor with mild cognitive impairment.

The CDR3 sequence: CSARGLADTTDTQYF. The chain carries TRBV20-1 and TRBJ2-3; TCRdb's D call of TRBD1 is untestable without DNA. Looked up from germline, CDR1 is DFQATT and CDR2 is SNEGSKA (reference sequence). This CDR3 has 15 residues.